This T cell receptor (beta chain) was documented in a study of T cells in Graves' hyperthyroidism and ophthalmopathy. At the level of the study: Before treatment of any kind, peripheral blood was taken at initial diagnosis.

At least ten counts were recorded for this clonotype. Its antigen is currently unknown. CDR1 and CDR2 from the germline V gene are MDHEN and SYDVKM. The CDR3 totals 16 residues. The V and J ends lost 4 bases and 1 base respectively, with 14 bases between them. Whole-study results and caveats: Blood also showed most of the thyroid clonotypes that were expanded above 0.001.

These patients, aged 18 to 65, had recently diagnosed hyperthyroidism lasting under 2 months. The study left out patients who had uncontrolled infection, other autoimmune disease, pregnancy or lactation. The CDR3 regions of TCR beta were amplified from RNA transcripts. A set of HTBI primers served as the primers for a first-round RT-PCR of the TCR CDR3. TCRdb reprocessed the multiplex PCR reads with MiXCR, giving one entry per CDR3 protein. The sample has fewer than 550,000 distinct CDR3 sequences; approximately 15% are singletons. This chain links TRBV28 with TRBJ1-3; the D gene is possibly TRBD1 (5 bases). This TCR derives from a woman under 30 with Graves' hyperthyroidism. Material: blood. CDR3 bases: TGTGCCAGCAGTTCCCCCTTTTGGGGGTCTGGAAACACCATATATTTT. This encodes CASSSPFWGSGNTIYF. Full variable domain (missing parts from reference TRBV28 and TRBJ1-3): DVKVTQSSRYLVKRTGEKVFLECVQDMDHENMFWYRQDPGLGLRLIYFSYDVKMKEKGDIPEGYSVSREKKERFSLILESASTNQTSMYLCASSSPFWGSGNTIYFGEGSWLTVV.